Each of the 2 T cell receptor beta chains below was sequenced from the same sample in a study of OX40 agonist ivuxolimab in advanced cancers. Some clones are missing from TCRdb's copy, which holds only in-frame ones; the method was immunoSEQ multiplex PCR. The sample shows about 16,000 clones, roughly 81% of them seen only once. The sample here was CD4+ or CD8+ T cells sorted from blood, taken in a trial of the OX40 agonist ivuxolimab. All receptors derive from an adult with an advanced solid tumor such as melanoma, head and neck, liver or kidney cancer.

The J gene is TRBJ2-1, the V gene TRBV14; D is perhaps TRBD2 (6 bases). V was shortened by 0 bases and J by 1 base, with 10 bases between the two germline ends. The germline V gene has CDR1 SGHDN and CDR2 FVKESK. CDR3 size: 16 residues. The CDR3 loop reads CASSQEDYRSYNEQFF. For the CDR3, the DNA is TGTGCCAGCAGCCAAGAGGACTACAGATCCTACAATGAGCAGTTCTTC.

The chain combines TRBV4-3 with TRBJ2-1; unclear D gene. Trimming removed 1 base at V and 2 bases at J, with 9 bases between. The CDR3 is 15 residues long. Germline V gives CDR1 LGHNA, CDR2 YSLEER. The DNA of the CDR3 is TGCGCCAGCAGCCAAGTAAGCCCCACCTACAATGAGCAGTTCTTC. This codes for CASSQVSPTYNEQFF.